These 25 T cell receptor beta chains share one sample of origin, sequenced in a study of T-cell reconstitution after alpha-beta-depleted transplantation in children. Unique molecular identifiers were incorporated when the TCRbeta library was constructed. TCRdb fed the PCR reads into MiXCR, producing one record per CDR3 protein. The profile covers about a million distinct CDR3 sequences, with about 29% appearing a single time and over 25% taken by the ten largest. Sequencing used PBMCs, mostly from graft donor cells, obtained 360 days after TCRalphabeta/CD19-depleted stem cell transplant. The receptor source for this set is a boy in the first two years of life who had a stem cell transplant for SCID, so the T cells may come from the graft donor.

The chain recombines TRBV23-1 with TRBJ2-3; D perhaps matches TRBD2 (5 bases). TRBV23-1 is identified as an open reading frame with a role that is uncertain. V dropped 6 bases and J dropped 8 bases, with 21 bases sitting between them. The CDR3 runs 15 residues. The CDR3 bases are TGCGCCAGCAGCCATGCGGGCGGGTTACGTGGTACGCAGTATTTT. It codes for CASSHAGGLRGTQYF.

This clonotype was recorded a few times. The V call is TRBV24-1, the J call TRBJ2-1, with 8 bases fitting TRBD2. With 5 bases clipped from V and 7 bases from J, the junction kept 6 bases outside the gene matches. Germline CDR1 and CDR2: KGHDR and SFDVKD. The CDR3 consists of 14 residues. CDR3 coding DNA: TGTGCCACCAGTGCTAGCGGGCCCCTGAATGAGCAGTTCTTC. Translating gives CATSASGPLNEQFF.

The genes are TRBV29-1 and TRBJ2-5; D remains unclear. The germline V and J ends were trimmed by 5 bases and 0 bases, with 10 bases remaining between them. CDR1 is SQVTM and CDR2 is ANQGSEA in the germline V gene. CDR3 size: 13 residues. CDR3 DNA sequence: TGCAGCGTTATAGGACGGTACCAAGAGACCCAGTACTTC. Protein sequence: CSVIGRYQETQYF.

This clonotype was detected a few times. This chain connects TRBV6-5 to TRBJ2-7, with TRBD2 matching 7 bases. V shed 0 bases, J shed 0 bases, and the junction held 5 bases outside the gene matches. The germline V gene has CDR1 MNHEY and CDR2 SVGAGI. The CDR3 extends over 16 amino acids. The CDR3 loop is CASSYSGGESSYEQYF. DNA of the CDR3: TGTGCCAGCAGTTACTCGGGAGGGGAAAGCTCCTACGAGCAGTACTTC.

This clonotype was recorded a few times. J is TRBJ2-1 and V is TRBV5-1; D remains ambiguous. Trimming took off 6 bases at V and 6 bases at J, with 7 bases between the two ends. Germline values: CDR1 SGHRS, CDR2 YFSETQ. CDR3 length: 11 amino acids. CDR3 sequence: CASTYLNEQFF. CDR3 bases: TGCGCCAGCACCTACCTCAATGAGCAGTTCTTC.

The chain is built from TRBV29-1 and TRBJ2-1; D gene unclear. V was cut by 7 bases and J by 10 bases, with 11 bases left in between. The CDR3 loop spans 10 amino acids. Germline CDR1 reads SQVTM; CDR2 reads ANQGSEA. The CDR3 DNA reads TGCAGCGGGGAAATAGGGGAGCAGTTCTTC. Amino acid sequence: CSGEIGEQFF.

This clonotype has just a few counts. The chain combines TRBV29-1 with TRBJ2-5; the D gene is possibly TRBD2 (5 bases). The V gene lost 3 bases and the J gene lost 5 bases, with 19 bases spanning the gap. The germline V gene encodes CDR1 SQVTM and CDR2 ANQGSEA. This CDR3 is built from 15 residues. CDR3 in DNA: TGCAGCGTTGATCCGGCTGCCGGGATTGGGGAGACCCAGTACTTC. It is translated as CSVDPAAGIGETQYF.

This chain joins TRBV12-3 or TRBV12-4 and TRBJ1-5; D gene unclear. The CDR3 sequence is 14 residues long. Trimming took 3 bases from V and 8 from J, leaving 14 bases between them. The CDR3 sequence: CASSFLGPGEPQHF. Written as DNA, the CDR3 is TGTGCCAGCAGTTTTTTAGGTCCCGGGGAGCCCCAGCATTTT.

This rearrangement joins TRBV7-2 to TRBJ2-5, with D perhaps given as TRBD1 or TRBD2 (6 bases each). Germline V gene data show CDR1 as SGHTA and CDR2 as FQGNSA. The CDR3 loop spans 12 amino acids. The V and J ends lost 5 bases and 6 bases respectively, with 10 bases between them. CDR3 sequence (DNA): TGTGCCAGCAGCACCCGGGGGCAGACCCAGTACTTC. Its translation: CASSTRGQTQYF.

The gene calls are TRBV29-1 and TRBJ1-5; unclear D gene. The CDR3 extends over 13 amino acids. V dropped 5 bases and J dropped 0 bases, with 8 bases sitting between them. Germline lookup yields CDR1 SQVTM and CDR2 ANQGSEA. CDR3 region: CSVQYGSNQPQHF. The CDR3 DNA is TGCAGCGTTCAGTACGGTAGCAATCAGCCCCAGCATTTT. Combining the CDR3 with reference TRBV29-1 and TRBJ1-5 gives the whole variable domain SAVISQKPSRDICQRGTSLTIQCQVDSQVTMMFWYRQQPGQSLTLIATANQGSEATYESGFVIDKFPISRPNLTFSTLTVSNMSPEDSSIYLCSVQYGSNQPQHFGDGTRLSIL.

The chain uses TRBV12-3 or TRBV12-4 and TRBJ2-2; the match to TRBD2 covers 12 bases. The CDR3 is 16 residues long. V lost 3 bases to trimming and J lost 6 bases; unmatched junction nucleotides: 5. CDR3 bases: TGTGCCAGCAGTTTTCCTAGCGGGGGGGCGTCCGGGGAGCTGTTTTTT. Amino acids: CASSFPSGGASGELFF.

This chain uses TRBV5-1 with TRBJ1-1, with D perhaps matching TRBD1 (5 bases). Germline V gives CDR1 SGHRS, CDR2 YFSETQ. Trimming cost V 4 bases and J 0 bases, with 16 bases left between them. The CDR3 runs to 16 residues. DNA for the CDR3: TGCGCCAGCAGCCTTATTGGGACGCGGTTGAACACTGAAGCTTTCTTT. As protein: CASSLIGTRLNTEAFF.

This clonotype showed up just once. The chain carries TRBV7-2 and TRBJ1-5; D uncertain. The CDR3 is 15 residues long. The germline V gene has CDR1 SGHTA and CDR2 FQGNSA. Trimming stripped 2 bases from V and 11 bases from J, with 19 bases between. The CDR3 reads CASSLKAMGVWAQHF. In DNA, the CDR3 is TGTGCCAGCAGCTTAAAGGCGATGGGTGTCTGGGCCCAGCATTTT.

The chain couples TRBV28 to TRBJ1-5; 9 bases are shared with TRBD1. After removal of 3 bases from V and 5 bases from J, the junction contained 8 bases not matched to a gene. Germline V gene lookup returns CDR1 MDHEN and CDR2 SYDVKM. This CDR3 region has 16 residues. The CDR3 DNA follows: TGTGCCAGCAGTTTTCGATCAACAGGGGGCCATCAGCCCCAGCATTTT. This translates into CASSFRSTGGHQPQHF.

J is TRBJ2-7 and V is TRBV20-1; 9 bases are shared with TRBD1. CDR3 size: 17 residues. Trimming at V came to 0 bases and at J to 4 bases, leaving 13 bases not matched to a gene. CDR1 is DFQATT, CDR2 SNEGSKA, per germline (reference sequence). The CDR3: CSARDGRYRDREYEQYF. For the CDR3, the DNA is TGCAGTGCTAGAGATGGGCGATACCGGGACAGGGAATACGAGCAGTACTTC.

V and J are TRBV6-1 and TRBJ2-2, with a tentative D call TRBD2 (7 bases). The CDR3 is 17 residues long. Germline V gene sequence: CDR1 MNHNS, CDR2 SASEGT. Trimming cost V 5 bases and J 4 bases, with 20 bases left between them. CDR3 DNA sequence: TGTGCCAGCAGTACCCGCGGGGGCGTGTGGTCCACCGGGGAGCTGTTTTTT. Translating gives CASSTRGGVWSTGELFF.

This clonotype has more than one count but fewer than ten. This chain uses TRBV7-8 with TRBJ2-7, with 7 bases matching TRBD1. Germline assignment: CDR1 SGHVS and CDR2 FQNEAQ. This CDR3 has 13 amino acids. The junction had 4 bases not matched to a gene; V was cut back by 5 bases and J by 3 bases. CDR3 bases: TGTGCCAGCAGCCCCGACAGGGACTACGAGCAGTACTTC. This translates into CASSPDRDYEQYF.

This chain uses TRBV5-1 with TRBJ1-2; 8 positions agree with TRBD1. The CDR3 has 15 residues. J was trimmed by 3 bases and V by 2 bases; bases with no gene match: 6. Germline CDR1 reads SGHRS; CDR2 reads YFSETQ. Here the CDR3 reads CASSFVQGADYGYTF. The DNA of the CDR3 is TGCGCCAGCAGCTTTGTTCAGGGGGCAGACTATGGCTACACCTTC.

The V gene is TRBV28, the J gene TRBJ2-3, with 8 bases matching TRBD1. J lost 1 base, V lost 3 bases, and 6 bases had no gene match. This CDR3 contains 16 residues. Germline V gene lookup returns CDR1 MDHEN and CDR2 SYDVKM. CDR3 coding DNA: TGTGCCAGCAGTTTGTTTCAGGGGGCGCGCACAGATACGCAGTATTTT. Translation: CASSLFQGARTDTQYF.

In this sample, this clonotype turned up a few times. J is TRBJ2-7 and V is TRBV4-1; 14 nucleotides agree with TRBD2. Germline-derived CDR1 and CDR2 are MGHRA and YSYEKL. The ends lost 4 bases at V and 2 bases at J; junction bases unmatched: 7. The CDR3 totals 17 residues. The CDR3 loop reads CASSPGLAGGLAYEQYF. The CDR3 bases are TGCGCCAGCAGCCCAGGACTAGCGGGGGGACTGGCCTACGAGCAGTACTTC.

The chain recombines TRBV12-3 or TRBV12-4 with TRBJ2-3; 8 bases fit TRBD1. CDR3 length equals 14 residues. Trimming took 10 bases from V and 2 from J; bases not matched to a gene: 8. The CDR3, as DNA: TGTGCCACCCGACAGGGGCTGAACACAGATACGCAGTATTTT. Translation gives CATRQGLNTDTQYF.

The genes are TRBV12-3 or TRBV12-4 and TRBJ2-5, with 8 bases aligning to TRBD1. The CDR3 consists of 17 residues. V lost 6 bases, J lost 4 bases, and 16 bases stayed unmatched. Here the CDR3 reads CASSLAAGGINAETQYF. The DNA for the CDR3 is TGTGCCAGCAGCCTAGCCGCAGGGGGCATTAACGCAGAGACCCAGTACTTC.

CDR3 amino acids: CASSLVPRFRSTDTQYF. For the CDR3, the DNA is TGTGCCAGCAGCTTAGTGCCGAGATTCCGATCCACAGATACGCAGTATTTT. The chain recombines TRBV7-2 with TRBJ2-3, with D uncertain. The germline V and J ends were trimmed by 1 base and 2 bases, with 16 bases remaining between them. The V gene's germline CDR1 is SGHTA and CDR2 FQGNSA. This CDR3 contains 17 residues.

The CDR3, as DNA: TGCGCCAGCAGCTCTCTAGGGTTCGCGTGGAATGAGCAGTTCTTC. It is translated as CASSSLGFAWNEQFF. The chain links TRBV5-1 to TRBJ2-1; the D is unclear. Germline V CDR1 and CDR2: SGHRS, YFSETQ. The CDR3 is made up of 15 amino acids. The ends were cut back, 3 bases at V and 7 bases at J, with 17 bases in the middle.

V and J are TRBV7-2 and TRBJ2-7; D tentatively fits TRBD1 or TRBD2 (6 bases each). Trimming shortened V by 1 base and J by 4 bases, and 14 bases separated the two germline ends. From germline, CDR1 is SGHTA and CDR2 FQGNSA. CDR3 length: 15 amino acids. The CDR3 sequence: CASSLEPGASYEQYF. The CDR3 nucleotides are TGTGCCAGCAGCTTAGAGCCGGGGGCTTCGTACGAGCAGTACTTC.